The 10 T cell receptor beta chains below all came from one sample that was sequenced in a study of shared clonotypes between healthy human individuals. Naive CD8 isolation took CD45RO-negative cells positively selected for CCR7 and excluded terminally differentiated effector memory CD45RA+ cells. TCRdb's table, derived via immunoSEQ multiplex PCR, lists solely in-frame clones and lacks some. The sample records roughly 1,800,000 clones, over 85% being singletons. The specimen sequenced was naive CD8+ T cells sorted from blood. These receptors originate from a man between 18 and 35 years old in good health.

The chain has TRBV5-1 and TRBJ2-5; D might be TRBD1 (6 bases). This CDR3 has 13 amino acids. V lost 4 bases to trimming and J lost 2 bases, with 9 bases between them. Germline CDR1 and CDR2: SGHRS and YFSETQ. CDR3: CASSSGQQETQYF. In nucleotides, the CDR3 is TGCGCCAGCAGCAGTGGACAGCAAGAGACCCAGTACTTC.

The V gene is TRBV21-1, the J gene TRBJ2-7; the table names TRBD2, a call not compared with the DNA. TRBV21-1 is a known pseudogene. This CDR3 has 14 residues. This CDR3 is CASTPPRPDYEQYF. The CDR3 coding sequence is TGTGCCAGCACGCCTCCGAGGCCTGACTACGAGCAGTACTTC.

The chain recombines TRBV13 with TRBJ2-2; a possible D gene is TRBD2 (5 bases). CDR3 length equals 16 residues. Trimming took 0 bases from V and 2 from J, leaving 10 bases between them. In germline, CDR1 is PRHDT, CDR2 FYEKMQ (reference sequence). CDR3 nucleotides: TGTGCCAGCAGCTTAGGGCTAGCCTTCAACACCGGGGAGCTGTTTTTT. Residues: CASSLGLAFNTGELFF.

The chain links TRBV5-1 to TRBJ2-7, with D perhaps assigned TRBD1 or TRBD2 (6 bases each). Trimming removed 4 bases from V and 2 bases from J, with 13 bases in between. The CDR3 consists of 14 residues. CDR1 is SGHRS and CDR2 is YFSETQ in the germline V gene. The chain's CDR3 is CASSPGDTTYEQYF. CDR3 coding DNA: TGCGCCAGCAGCCCGGGGGACACCACCTACGAGCAGTACTTC.

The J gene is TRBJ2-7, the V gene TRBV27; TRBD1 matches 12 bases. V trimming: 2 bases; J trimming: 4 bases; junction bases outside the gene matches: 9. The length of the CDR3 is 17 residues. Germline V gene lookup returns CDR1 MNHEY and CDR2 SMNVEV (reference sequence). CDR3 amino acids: CASSLGLGTGGKYEQYF. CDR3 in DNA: TGTGCCAGCAGTTTAGGTCTCGGGACAGGGGGCAAATACGAGCAGTACTTC.

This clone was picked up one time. This CDR3 reads CASSLGDYHRELFF. CDR3 in DNA: TGTGCCAGCAGCTTAGGGGACTACCACCGGGAGCTGTTTTTT. This chain uses TRBV7-8 with TRBJ2-2; 7 nucleotides align to TRBD2. The CDR3 sequence is 14 residues long. Germline trimming cut 1 base from V and 9 bases from J; bases unmatched to any gene: 5. Germline CDR1 is SGHVS and CDR2 is FQNEAQ.

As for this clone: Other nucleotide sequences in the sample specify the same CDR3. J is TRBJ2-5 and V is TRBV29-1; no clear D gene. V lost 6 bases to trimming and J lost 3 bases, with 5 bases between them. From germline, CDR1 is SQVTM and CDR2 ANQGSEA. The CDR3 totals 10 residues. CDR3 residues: CSVEKETQYF. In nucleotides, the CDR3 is TGCAGCGTGGAGAAAGAGACCCAGTACTTC.

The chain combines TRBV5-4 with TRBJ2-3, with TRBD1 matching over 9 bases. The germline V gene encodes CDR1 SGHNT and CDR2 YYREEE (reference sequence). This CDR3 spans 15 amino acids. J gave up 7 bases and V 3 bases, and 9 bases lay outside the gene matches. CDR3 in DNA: TGTGCCAGCAGCTCTCCGGGACAGGGCATGCATACGCAGTATTTT. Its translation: CASSSPGQGMHTQYF. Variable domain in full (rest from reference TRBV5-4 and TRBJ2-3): ETGVTQSPTHLIKTRGQQVTLRCSSQSGHNTVSWYQQALGQGPQFIFQYYREEENGRGNFPPRFSGLQFPNYSSELNVNALELDDSALYLCASSSPGQGMHTQYFGPGTRLTVL.

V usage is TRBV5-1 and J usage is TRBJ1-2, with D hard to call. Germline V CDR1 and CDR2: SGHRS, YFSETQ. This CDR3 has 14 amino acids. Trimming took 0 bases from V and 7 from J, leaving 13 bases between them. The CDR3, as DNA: TGCGCCAGCAGCTTGGAGGTCCCGGTGGTTGGCTACACCTTC. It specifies CASSLEVPVVGYTF.

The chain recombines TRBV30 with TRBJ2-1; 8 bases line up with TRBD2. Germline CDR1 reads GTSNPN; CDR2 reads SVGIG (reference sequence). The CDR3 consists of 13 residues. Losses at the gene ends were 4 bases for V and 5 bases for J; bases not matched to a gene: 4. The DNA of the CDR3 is TGTGCCTGGACGGGGGGGACTAACAATGAGCAGTTCTTC. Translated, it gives CAWTGGTNNEQFF.